This TCR beta chain was documented in a study of T cells in localized non-small cell lung cancer. Study-wide points: Because only a single region of the tumor was sequenced, heterogeneity remains possible. Longer overall survival accompanied higher blood T cell density. Adjacent lung exhibited a median of about 50 among the 100 most abundant tumor clones. Highest T cell clonality was seen in uninvolved adjacent lung, surpassing that measured in tumor.

The table came from immunoSEQ multiplex PCR; TCRdb's copy has only in-frame clones and leaves some out. The table records tens of thousands of clones, about 87% of them present only once. To note about this clone: The antigen remains unidentified.

After removal of 4 bases from V and 4 bases from J, the junction contained 16 bases not matched to a gene. The CDR3 runs 17 residues. Germline loops: CDR1 MGHRA, CDR2 YSYEKL. The TCR sequence derives from a woman aged 40-69 years with stage I lung adenocarcinoma. V is TRBV4-1 and J is TRBJ2-7, with TRBD2 matching over 7 bases. This specimen was peripheral blood, taken before any cancer treatment. This chain's CDR3 is CASSPLPTGTTRYEQYF. The CDR3, as DNA: TGCGCCAGCAGCCCTCTGCCGACCGGGACTACCCGTTACGAGCAGTACTTC.